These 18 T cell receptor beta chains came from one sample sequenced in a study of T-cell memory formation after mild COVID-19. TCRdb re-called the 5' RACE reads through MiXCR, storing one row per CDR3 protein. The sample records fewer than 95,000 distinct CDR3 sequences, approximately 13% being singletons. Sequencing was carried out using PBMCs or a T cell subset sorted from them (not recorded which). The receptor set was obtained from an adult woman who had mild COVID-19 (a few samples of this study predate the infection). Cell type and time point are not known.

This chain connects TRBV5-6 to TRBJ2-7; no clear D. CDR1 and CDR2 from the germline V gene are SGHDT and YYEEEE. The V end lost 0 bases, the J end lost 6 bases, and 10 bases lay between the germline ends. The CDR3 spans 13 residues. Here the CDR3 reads CASSLGSLGEQYF. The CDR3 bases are TGTGCCAGCAGCTTGGGGAGTCTAGGCGAGCAGTACTTC.

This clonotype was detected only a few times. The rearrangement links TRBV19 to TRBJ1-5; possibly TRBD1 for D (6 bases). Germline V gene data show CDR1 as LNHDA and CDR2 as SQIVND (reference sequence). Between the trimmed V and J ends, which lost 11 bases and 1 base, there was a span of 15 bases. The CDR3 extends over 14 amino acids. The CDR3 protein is CAVSTGLSNQPQHF. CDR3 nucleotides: TGTGCCGTCTCGACAGGCTTGAGCAATCAGCCCCAGCATTTT.

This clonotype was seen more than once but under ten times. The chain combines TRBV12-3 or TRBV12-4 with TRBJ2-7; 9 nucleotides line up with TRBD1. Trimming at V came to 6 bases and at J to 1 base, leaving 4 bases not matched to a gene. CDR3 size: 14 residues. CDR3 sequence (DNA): TGTGCCAGCAGCTTGGACAGGGGTTCCTACGAGCAGTACTTC. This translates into CASSLDRGSYEQYF.

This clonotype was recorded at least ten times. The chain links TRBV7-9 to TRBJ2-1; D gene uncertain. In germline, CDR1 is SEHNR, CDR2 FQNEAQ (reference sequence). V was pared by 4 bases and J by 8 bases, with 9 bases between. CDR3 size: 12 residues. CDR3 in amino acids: CASSSSVYEQFF. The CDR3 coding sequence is TGTGCCAGCAGCTCGAGCGTCTATGAGCAGTTCTTC.

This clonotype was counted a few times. CDR3 amino acids: CASSLSRLAGGLETQYF. CDR3 bases: TGTGCCAGCAGCTTGTCCCGTCTGGCGGGGGGGCTAGAGACCCAGTACTTC. The chain couples TRBV5-6 to TRBJ2-5; 9 bases map to TRBD2. CDR3 length: 17 amino acids. Looked up from germline, CDR1 is SGHDT and CDR2 is YYEEEE. V lost 1 base and J lost 4; bases outside the gene matches: 11.

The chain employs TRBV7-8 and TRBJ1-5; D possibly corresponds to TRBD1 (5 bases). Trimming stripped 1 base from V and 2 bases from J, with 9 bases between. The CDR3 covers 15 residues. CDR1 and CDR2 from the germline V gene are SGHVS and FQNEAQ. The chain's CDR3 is CASSLGDGGNQPQHF. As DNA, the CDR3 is TGTGCCAGCAGCTTAGGGGACGGCGGCAATCAGCCCCAGCATTTT.

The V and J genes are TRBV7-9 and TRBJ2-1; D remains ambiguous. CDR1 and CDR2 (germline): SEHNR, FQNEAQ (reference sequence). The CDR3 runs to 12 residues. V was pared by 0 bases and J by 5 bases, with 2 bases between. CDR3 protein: CASSLANNEQFF. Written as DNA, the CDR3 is TGTGCCAGCAGCTTAGCAAACAATGAGCAGTTCTTC.

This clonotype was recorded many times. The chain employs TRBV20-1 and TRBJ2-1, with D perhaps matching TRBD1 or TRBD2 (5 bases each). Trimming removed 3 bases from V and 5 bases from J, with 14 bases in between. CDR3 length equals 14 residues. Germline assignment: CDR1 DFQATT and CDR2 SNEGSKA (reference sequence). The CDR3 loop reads CSARKGVGDNEQFF. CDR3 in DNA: TGCAGTGCTAGGAAAGGGGTGGGGGACAATGAGCAGTTCTTC.

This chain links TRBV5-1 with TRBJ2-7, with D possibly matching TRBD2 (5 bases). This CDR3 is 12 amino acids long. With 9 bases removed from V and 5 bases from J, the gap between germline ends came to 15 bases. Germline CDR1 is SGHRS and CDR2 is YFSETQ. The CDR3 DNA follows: TGCGCCACCGGAGGTCGCGTCGACGAGCAGTACTTC. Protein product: CATGGRVDEQYF.

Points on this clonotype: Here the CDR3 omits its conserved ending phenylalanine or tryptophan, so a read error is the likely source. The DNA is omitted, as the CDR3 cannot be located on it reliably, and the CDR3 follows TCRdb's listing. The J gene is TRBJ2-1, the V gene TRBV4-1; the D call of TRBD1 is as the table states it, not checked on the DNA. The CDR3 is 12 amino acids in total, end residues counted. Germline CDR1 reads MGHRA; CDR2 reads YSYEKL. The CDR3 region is CASSLISGALWV.

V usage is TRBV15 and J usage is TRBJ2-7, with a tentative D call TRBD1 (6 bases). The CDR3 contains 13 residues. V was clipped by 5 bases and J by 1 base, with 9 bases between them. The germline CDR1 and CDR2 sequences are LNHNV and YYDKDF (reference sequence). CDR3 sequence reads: CATSLDSSYEQYF. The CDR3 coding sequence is TGTGCCACCAGCCTGGACAGTTCCTACGAGCAGTACTTC.

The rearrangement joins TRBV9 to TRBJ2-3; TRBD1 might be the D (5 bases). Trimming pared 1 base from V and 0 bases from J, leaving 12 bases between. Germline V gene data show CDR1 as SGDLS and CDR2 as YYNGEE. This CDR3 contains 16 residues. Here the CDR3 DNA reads TGTGCCAGCAGCGTATGGGGCATTCCTAGCACAGATACGCAGTATTTT. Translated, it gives CASSVWGIPSTDTQYF.

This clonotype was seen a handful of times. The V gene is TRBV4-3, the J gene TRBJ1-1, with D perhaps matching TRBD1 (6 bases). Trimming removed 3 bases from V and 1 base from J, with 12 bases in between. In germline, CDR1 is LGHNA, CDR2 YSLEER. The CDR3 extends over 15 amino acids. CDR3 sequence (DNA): TGCGCCAGCAGCCAGACTGAGACAGGGAACACTGAAGCTTTCTTT. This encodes CASSQTETGNTEAFF.

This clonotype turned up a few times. Here the CDR3 reads CASSSSPFQGYEQYF. CDR3 bases: TGTGCCAGCAGCTCTAGCCCCTTCCAAGGGTACGAGCAGTACTTC. V usage is TRBV7-2 and J usage is TRBJ2-7, with TRBD2 as a possible D gene (5 bases). The CDR3 is 15 residues long. V was shortened by 4 bases and J by 4 bases, with 17 bases between the two germline ends. Germline CDR1 and CDR2: SGHTA and FQGNSA.

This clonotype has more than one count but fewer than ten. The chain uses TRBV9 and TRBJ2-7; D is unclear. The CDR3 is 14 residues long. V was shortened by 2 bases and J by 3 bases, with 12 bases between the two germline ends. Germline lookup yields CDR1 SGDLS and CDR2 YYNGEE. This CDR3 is CASSVDTSHYEQYF. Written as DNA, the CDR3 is TGTGCCAGCAGCGTTGACACATCTCACTACGAGCAGTACTTC. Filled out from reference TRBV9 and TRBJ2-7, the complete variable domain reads DSGVTQTPKHLITATGQRVTLRCSPRSGDLSVYWYQQSLDQGLQFLIQYYNGEERAKGNILERFSAQQFPDLHSELNLSSLELGDSALYFCASSVDTSHYEQYFGPGTRLTVT.

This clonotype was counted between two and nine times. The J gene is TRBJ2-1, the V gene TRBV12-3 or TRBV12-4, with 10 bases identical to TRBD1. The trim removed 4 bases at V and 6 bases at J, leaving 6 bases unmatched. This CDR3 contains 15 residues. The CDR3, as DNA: TGTGCCAGCAGTTCCGGGACAGGGGTTATCAATGAGCAGTTCTTC. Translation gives CASSSGTGVINEQFF.

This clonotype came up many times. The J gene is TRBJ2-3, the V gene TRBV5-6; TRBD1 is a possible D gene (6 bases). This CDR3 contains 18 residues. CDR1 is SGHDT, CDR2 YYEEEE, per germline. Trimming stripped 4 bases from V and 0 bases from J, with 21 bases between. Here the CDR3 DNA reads TGTGCCAGCAGCACGGACAGACTAATACTTCCAAGCACAGATACGCAGTATTTT. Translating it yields CASSTDRLILPSTDTQYF.

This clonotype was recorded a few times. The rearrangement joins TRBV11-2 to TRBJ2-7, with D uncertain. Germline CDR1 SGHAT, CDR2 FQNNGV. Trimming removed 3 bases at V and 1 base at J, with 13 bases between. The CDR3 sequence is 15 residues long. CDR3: CASSFSRSPSYEQYF. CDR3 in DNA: TGTGCCAGCAGCTTCAGTCGGTCACCTTCCTACGAGCAGTACTTC.